A single sample gave rise to the 18 T cell receptor beta chains below, sequenced in a study of CD4 T cells in relation to SARS-CoV-2 and coronaviruses (dated by TCRdb to about 2021). Library generation was performed with the immunoSEQ multiplex PCR assay. TCRdb provides this immuneACCESS table in a form limited to in-frame rearrangements. Some clones are lacking; in checked studies, under half of them reflect an unresolved V gene, and why the rest are absent is not known. Recorded for this sample are about 28,000 clones; 74% of them occurred a single time. The top ten clonotypes cover approximately 24% of the sample. CD4+ T cells from unexposed donors were collected before the COVID-19 pandemic (2011-2018). After less than 13 days of culture, CD4+ T cells were isolated with the EasySep CD4+ T cell isolation kit. Their antigen targets remain unknown. Sequencing used CD4+ T cells from PBMCs, cultured in vitro. These receptors originate from a human donor in good health.

The CDR3 nucleotides read TGTGCCAGCAGCTTTTTCTCTATGGGCACCGGGGAGCTGTTTTTT. Encoded protein: CASSFFSMGTGELFF. V and J are TRBV5-6 and TRBJ2-2, with no clear D. The CDR3 is 15 amino acids. Trimming stripped 2 bases from V and 4 bases from J, with 12 bases between. Germline assignment: CDR1 SGHDT and CDR2 YYEEEE.

This chain connects TRBV18 to TRBJ2-1; D is possibly TRBD2 (7 bases). This CDR3 is 16 amino acids long. CDR1 and CDR2 from the germline V gene are KGHSH and LQKENI. Trimming shortened V by 1 base and J by 8 bases, and 18 bases separated the two germline ends. The CDR3 reads CASSPLKRGGMDEQFF. CDR3 DNA: TGTGCCAGCTCACCACTAAAGAGGGGGGGCATGGATGAGCAGTTCTTC. Full variable domain (missing parts from reference TRBV18 and TRBJ2-1): NAGVMQNPRHLVRRRGQEARLRCSPMKGHSHVYWYRQLPEEGLKFMVYLQKENIIDESGMPKERFSAEFPKEGPSILRIQQVVRGDSAAYFCASSPLKRGGMDEQFFGPGTRLTVL.

This clone appeared once. The chain joins TRBV7-2 to TRBJ1-3; D not certain. The germline V gene encodes CDR1 SGHTA and CDR2 FQGNSA. This CDR3 has 14 amino acids. Trimming took off 8 bases at V and 4 bases at J, with 15 bases between the two ends. The CDR3 DNA sequence: TGTGCCAGCTCTTTACAACCAGGAGGAAACACCATATATTTT. Translation gives CASSLQPGGNTIYF.

V usage is TRBV5-4 and J usage is TRBJ2-3; no firm D call. This CDR3 is 15 amino acids long. Germline V gene data show CDR1 as SGHNT and CDR2 as YYREEE (reference sequence). The V gene lost 0 bases and the J gene lost 0 bases, with 8 bases spanning the gap. Written as DNA, the CDR3 is TGTGCCAGCAGCTTGGATTTTTCTAGCACAGATACGCAGTATTTT. It specifies CASSLDFSSTDTQYF.

The genes are TRBV7-9 and TRBJ2-7; tentatively, D is TRBD1 (6 bases). The CDR3 covers 16 residues. Germline V CDR1 and CDR2: SEHNR, FQNEAQ (reference sequence). Trimming shortened V by 0 bases and J by 3 bases, and 15 bases separated the two germline ends. CDR3 sequence reads: CASSLAFRDILYEQYF. The DNA for the CDR3 is TGTGCCAGCAGCTTAGCCTTCCGGGACATTCTCTACGAGCAGTACTTC.

This chain links TRBV19 with TRBJ2-7; the match to TRBD2 covers 7 bases. The CDR3 totals 14 residues. The V segment lost 1 base and the J segment 3 bases; nucleotides outside the gene matches: 3. Germline assignment: CDR1 LNHDA and CDR2 SQIVND (reference sequence). CDR3 protein: CASSIVSGNYEQYF. CDR3 DNA: TGTGCCAGTAGTATAGTGAGCGGGAACTACGAGCAGTACTTC. The full variable domain, its missing parts supplied by reference TRBV19 and TRBJ2-7, is DGGITQSPKYLFRKEGQNVTLSCEQNLNHDAMYWYRQDPGQGLRLIYYSQIVNDFQKGDIAEGYSVSREKKESFPLTVTSAQKNPTAFYLCASSIVSGNYEQYFGPGTRLTVT.

The chain recombines TRBV28 with TRBJ1-4; 8 nucleotides agree with TRBD1. CDR1 is MDHEN and CDR2 is SYDVKM in the germline V gene. J gave up 10 bases and V 8 bases, and 6 bases lay outside the gene matches. The CDR3 covers 12 residues. CDR3 region: CASARGLGKLFF. CDR3 bases: TGTGCCAGCGCCAGGGGGCTCGGAAAACTGTTTTTT.

The rearrangement joins TRBV6-2 or TRBV6-3 to TRBJ2-3; no clear D. This CDR3 has 13 residues. In germline, CDR1 is MNHEY, CDR2 SVGEGT. Trimming cost V 2 bases and J 3 bases, with 6 bases left between them. The CDR3 DNA reads as TGTGCCAGCAGTTACCAAGAGACAGATACGCAGTATTTT. Its translation: CASSYQETDTQYF.

V is TRBV19 and J is TRBJ1-4; TRBD1 matches 7 bases. The CDR3 is 13 amino acids. The germline V gene has CDR1 LNHDA and CDR2 SQIVND (reference sequence). V shed 4 bases and J 10 bases; nucleotides not matched to a gene: 6. The CDR3 is CASSSGGQVKLFF. The CDR3 nucleotides read TGTGCCAGTAGTAGCGGTGGACAGGTAAAACTGTTTTTT.

V is TRBV3-1 (or the pseudogene TRBV3-2) and J is TRBJ2-7; 10 bases line up with TRBD1. This CDR3 contains 14 residues. Trimming at V came to 6 bases and at J to 3 bases, leaving 5 bases not matched to a gene. Germline-derived CDR1 and CDR2 are LGHDT and YNNKEL (reference sequence). This chain's CDR3 is CASRFGTGDYEQYF. CDR3 DNA sequence: TGTGCCAGCAGGTTCGGGACAGGGGACTACGAGCAGTACTTC.

V gene TRBV19 combines with J gene TRBJ1-1; no clear D gene. Trimming removed 7 bases at V and 4 bases at J, with 19 bases between. The V gene's germline CDR1 is LNHDA and CDR2 SQIVND (reference sequence). The CDR3 sequence is 15 residues long. The CDR3 region is CASKITQLGATEAFF. The DNA for the CDR3 is TGTGCCAGTAAGATCACTCAGCTAGGCGCCACTGAAGCTTTCTTT. The full variable domain, in which reference TRBV19 and TRBJ1-1 provide the parts outside the CDR3, is DGGITQSPKYLFRKEGQNVTLSCEQNLNHDAMYWYRQDPGQGLRLIYYSQIVNDFQKGDIAEGYSVSREKKESFPLTVTSAQKNPTAFYLCASKITQLGATEAFFGQGTRLTVV.

About this clone itself: One end of the junction is discordant with germline, which a read error may explain. The V gene is TRBV7-2, the J gene TRBJ2-1; 12 positions match TRBD1. The CDR3 loop spans 13 amino acids. CDR1 and CDR2 from the germline V gene are SGHTA and FQGNSA. DNA for the CDR3: TGTGCCAGCAGCTCCGGGACAGGGGGCGGGATGGTCTTC. As protein: CASSSGTGGGMVF.

This chain joins TRBV7-6 and TRBJ2-5; the D gene could be TRBD1 or TRBD2 (6 bases each). V dropped 5 bases and J dropped 2 bases, with 15 bases sitting between them. CDR1 is SGHVS and CDR2 is FNYEAQ in the germline V gene. This CDR3 is built from 15 residues. In DNA form, the CDR3 reads TGTGCCAGCAGCCGAGAGGGGGGTGGGCAAGAGACCCAGTACTTC. It is translated as CASSREGGGQETQYF.

The rearrangement links TRBV20-1 to TRBJ2-5, with D possibly being TRBD1 (6 bases). There are 11 residues in the CDR3. The germline V gene has CDR1 DFQATT and CDR2 SNEGSKA (reference sequence). V gave up 8 bases and J gave up 1 base, with 8 bases separating them. The DNA of the CDR3 is TGCAGTACAGGGTTCCAAGAGACCCAGTACTTC. Translated, it gives CSTGFQETQYF.

This CDR3 reads CASSLRASATYNEQFF. CDR3 nucleotide sequence: TGTGCCAGCAGCTTAAGGGCTAGCGCAACCTACAATGAGCAGTTCTTC. The genes are TRBV7-3 and TRBJ2-1, with D possibly being TRBD2 (6 bases). Germline-derived CDR1 and CDR2 are SGHTA and FQGTGA. V was clipped by 1 base and J by 2 bases, with 12 bases between them. The CDR3 is 16 amino acids.

This clone was recorded a few times. The V and J genes are TRBV5-8 and TRBJ2-2; 9 bases line up with TRBD2. CDR1 and CDR2 from the germline V gene are SGHTS and YDEGEE. The CDR3 has 17 residues. V lost 0 bases, J lost 0 bases, and 3 bases stayed unmatched. This CDR3 is CASSLVTSGTNTGELFF. The CDR3 bases are TGTGCCAGCAGCTTGGTGACTAGCGGAACGAACACCGGGGAGCTGTTTTTT.

This chain joins TRBV27 and TRBJ2-3, with 11 bases fitting TRBD2. The germline V gene encodes CDR1 MNHEY and CDR2 SMNVEV (reference sequence). V dropped 3 bases and J dropped 3; count of bases not matched to a gene: 8. The CDR3 loop spans 17 amino acids. The CDR3 nucleotides read TGTGCCAGCAGTTTTGAGGTAGCGGGGGGGCAAACAGATACGCAGTATTTT. Amino acid sequence: CASSFEVAGGQTDTQYF.

The chain recombines TRBV29-1 with TRBJ2-5; possible D gene TRBD2, 5 bases. CDR3 length equals 11 residues. Trimming stripped 4 bases from V and 3 bases from J, with 6 bases between. From germline, CDR1 is SQVTM and CDR2 ANQGSEA. DNA of the CDR3: TGCAGCGTTGGGGGAGAAGAGACCCAGTACTTC. Amino acids: CSVGGEETQYF.